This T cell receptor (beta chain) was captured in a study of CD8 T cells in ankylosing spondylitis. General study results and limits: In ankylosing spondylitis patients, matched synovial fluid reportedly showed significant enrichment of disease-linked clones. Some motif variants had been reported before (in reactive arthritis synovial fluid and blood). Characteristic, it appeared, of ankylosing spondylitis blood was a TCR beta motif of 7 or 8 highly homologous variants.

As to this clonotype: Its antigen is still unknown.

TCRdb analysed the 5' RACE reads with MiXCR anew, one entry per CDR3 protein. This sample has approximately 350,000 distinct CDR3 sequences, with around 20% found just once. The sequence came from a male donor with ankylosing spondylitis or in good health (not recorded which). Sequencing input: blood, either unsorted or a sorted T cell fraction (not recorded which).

The CDR3 is CASSESSPNTEAFF. The CDR3 DNA follows: TGTGCCAGCAGTGAAAGTTCCCCGAACACTGAAGCTTTCTTT. The chain recombines TRBV2 with TRBJ1-1; D is unresolved. Trimming removed 2 bases from V and 1 base from J, with 8 bases in between. From germline, CDR1 is SNHLY and CDR2 FYNNEI. The CDR3 spans 14 residues.